This T cell receptor (beta chain) came from a study of T cells in Graves' hyperthyroidism and ophthalmopathy. Using RNA transcripts as the source, TCR beta CDR3 regions were amplified. The TCR CDR3 was amplified in a first-round RT-PCR using the HTBI primer set. TCRdb re-analysed the multiplex PCR reads in MiXCR, keeping a single row per CDR3 protein. The data hold about 480,000 distinct CDR3 sequences, with approximately 15% observed a single time. This clonotype was counted ten times or more. The CDR3 covers 14 residues. The germline V gene encodes CDR1 LNHNV and CDR2 YYDKDF (reference sequence). V dropped 6 bases and J dropped 8 bases, with 14 bases sitting between them.

This rearrangement joins TRBV15 to TRBJ1-6, with unresolved D. Material: blood. This clonotype originated in a woman aged 18-29 years with Graves' hyperthyroidism. CDR3 sequence: CATSRKASDSPLHF. CDR3 DNA sequence: TGTGCCACCAGTAGGAAGGCGTCCGATTCACCCCTCCACTTT.